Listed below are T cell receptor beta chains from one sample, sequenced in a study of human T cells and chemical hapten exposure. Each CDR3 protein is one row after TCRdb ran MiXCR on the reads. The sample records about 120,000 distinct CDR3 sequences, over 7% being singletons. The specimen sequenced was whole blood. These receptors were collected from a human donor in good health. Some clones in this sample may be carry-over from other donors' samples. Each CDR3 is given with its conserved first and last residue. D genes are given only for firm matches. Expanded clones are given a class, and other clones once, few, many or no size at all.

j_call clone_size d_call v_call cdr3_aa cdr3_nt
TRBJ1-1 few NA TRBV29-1 CSVGPPANTEAFF TGCAGCGTCGGACCCCCGGCGAACACTGAAGCTTTCTTT
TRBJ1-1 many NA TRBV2 CASSGDTYPLNTEAFF TGTGCCAGCAGTGGAGACACCTACCCCCTGAACACTGAAGCTTTCTTT
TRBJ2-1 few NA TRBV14 CASSQYLWDEQFF TGTGCCAGCAGCCAATACTTATGGGATGAGCAGTTCTTC
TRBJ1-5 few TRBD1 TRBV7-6 CASSHHPDYKPGQPYSNQPQHF TGTGCCAGCAGCCATCACCCAGACTACAAACCGGGACAGCCATATAGCAATCAGCCCCAGCATTTT
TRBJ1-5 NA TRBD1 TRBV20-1 CSARDPGQGFQPQHF TGCAGTGCTAGAGATCCCGGACAGGGCTTTCAGCCCCAGCATTTT
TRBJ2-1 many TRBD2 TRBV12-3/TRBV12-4 CASLAGGTPYNEQFF TGTGCCAGCCTAGCGGGCGGAACACCCTACAATGAGCAGTTCTTC
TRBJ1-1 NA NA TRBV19 CASSSRGSENTEAFF TGTGCCAGTAGTAGCCGGGGGTCCGAGAACACTGAAGCTTTCTTT
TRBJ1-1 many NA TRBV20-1 CSARGEGEAFF TGCAGTGCTAGGGGTGAGGGAGAAGCTTTCTTT
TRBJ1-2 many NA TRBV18 CASSPESYGYTF TGTGCCAGCTCACCGGAAAGCTATGGCTACACCTTC
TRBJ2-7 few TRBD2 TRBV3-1 CASSRGLAGGSYEQYF TGTGCCAGCAGCCGGGGACTAGCGGGAGGCTCCTACGAGCAGTACTTC
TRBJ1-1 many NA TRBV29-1 CSVGGIEAFF TGCAGCGTTGGGGGGATTGAAGCTTTCTTT
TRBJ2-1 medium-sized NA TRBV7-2 CASSSGSGSYNEQFF TGTGCCAGCAGCTCCGGGAGTGGATCCTACAATGAGCAGTTCTTC
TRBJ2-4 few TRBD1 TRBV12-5 CASGLTTGGGLGNIQYF TGTGCTAGTGGTTTGACGACAGGGGGCGGTTTAGGAAACATTCAGTACTTC
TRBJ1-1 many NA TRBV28 CASSQPGWNEAFF TGTGCCAGCAGTCAGCCCGGGTGGAATGAAGCTTTCTTT
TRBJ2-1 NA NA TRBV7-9 CASSEGWAESSYNEQFF TGTGCCAGCAGCGAAGGGTGGGCGGAGAGTTCTTACAATGAGCAGTTCTTC
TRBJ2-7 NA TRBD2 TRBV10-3 CAISEDRTSGPWEQYF TGTGCCATCAGTGAGGACAGGACTAGCGGGCCTTGGGAGCAGTACTTC
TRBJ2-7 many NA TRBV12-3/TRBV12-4 CASSRLNEQYF TGTGCCAGCAGTCGCTTGAACGAGCAGTACTTC
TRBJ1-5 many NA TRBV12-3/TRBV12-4 CASSQQGKVQPQHF TGTGCCAGCAGTCAACAGGGAAAGGTCCAGCCCCAGCATTTT
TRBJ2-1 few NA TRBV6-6 CASSAQGSHRNNEQFF TGTGCCAGCAGTGCCCAGGGGTCGCATAGAAACAATGAGCAGTTCTTC
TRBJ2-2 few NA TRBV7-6 CASSPRGGGGANTGELFF TGTGCCAGCAGCCCGAGGGGAGGCGGAGGAGCGAACACCGGGGAGCTGTTTTTT
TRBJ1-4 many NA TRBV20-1 CSAPQGRNEKLFF TGCAGTGCCCCCCAGGGGCGTAATGAAAAACTGTTTTTT
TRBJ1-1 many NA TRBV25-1 CASSEKGLNTEAFF TGTGCCAGCAGTGAAAAAGGGCTGAACACTGAAGCTTTCTTT
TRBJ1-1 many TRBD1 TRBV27 CASSSGTVTEAFF TGTGCCAGCAGTTCCGGGACAGTCACTGAAGCTTTCTTT
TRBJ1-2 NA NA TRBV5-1 CASSLAPQEEGYTF TGCGCCAGCAGCTTGGCGCCCCAAGAGGAAGGCTACACCTTC